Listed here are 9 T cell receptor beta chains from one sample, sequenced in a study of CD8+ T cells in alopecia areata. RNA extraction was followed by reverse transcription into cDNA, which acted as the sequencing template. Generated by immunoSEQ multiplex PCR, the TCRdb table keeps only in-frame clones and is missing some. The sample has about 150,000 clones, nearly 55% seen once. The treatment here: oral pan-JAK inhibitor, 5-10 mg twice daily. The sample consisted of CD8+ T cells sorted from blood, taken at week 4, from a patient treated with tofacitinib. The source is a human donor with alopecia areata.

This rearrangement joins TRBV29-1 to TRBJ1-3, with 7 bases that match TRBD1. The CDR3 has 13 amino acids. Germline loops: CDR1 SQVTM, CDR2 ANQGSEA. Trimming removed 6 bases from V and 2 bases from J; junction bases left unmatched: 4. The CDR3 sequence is CSVAGGAGNTIYF. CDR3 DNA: TGCAGCGTCGCAGGGGGAGCTGGAAACACCATATATTTT.

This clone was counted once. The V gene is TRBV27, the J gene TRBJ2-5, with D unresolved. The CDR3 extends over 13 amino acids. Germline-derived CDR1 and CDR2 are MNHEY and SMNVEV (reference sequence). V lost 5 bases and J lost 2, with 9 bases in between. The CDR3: CASSVMNQETQYF. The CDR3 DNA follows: TGTGCCAGCAGTGTGATGAATCAAGAGACCCAGTACTTC.

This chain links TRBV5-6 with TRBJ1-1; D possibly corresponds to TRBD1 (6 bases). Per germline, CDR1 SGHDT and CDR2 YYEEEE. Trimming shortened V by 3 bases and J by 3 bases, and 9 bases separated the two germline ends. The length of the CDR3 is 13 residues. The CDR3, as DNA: TGTGCCAGCAGCTCCACAGGGTACACTGAAGCTTTCTTT. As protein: CASSSTGYTEAFF.

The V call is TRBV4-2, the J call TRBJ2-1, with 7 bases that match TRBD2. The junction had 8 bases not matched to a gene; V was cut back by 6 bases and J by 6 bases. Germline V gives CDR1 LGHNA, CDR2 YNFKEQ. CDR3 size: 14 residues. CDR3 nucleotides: TGTGCCAGCAGTCTGCCAGGGACTACCAATGAGCAGTTCTTC. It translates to CASSLPGTTNEQFF.

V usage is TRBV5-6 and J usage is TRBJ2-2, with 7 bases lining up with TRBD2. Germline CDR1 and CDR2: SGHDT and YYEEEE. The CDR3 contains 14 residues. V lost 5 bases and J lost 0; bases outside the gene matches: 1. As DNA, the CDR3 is TGTGCCAGCAGTCGGGGGGCGAACACCGGGGAGCTGTTTTTT. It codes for CASSRGANTGELFF.

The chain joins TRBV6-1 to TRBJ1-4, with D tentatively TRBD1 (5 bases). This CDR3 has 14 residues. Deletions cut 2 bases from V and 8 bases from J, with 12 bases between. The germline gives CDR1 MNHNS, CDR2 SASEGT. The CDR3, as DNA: TGTGCCAGCAGTGAAAGACAGTTCAACGAAAAACTGTTTTTT. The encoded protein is CASSERQFNEKLFF.

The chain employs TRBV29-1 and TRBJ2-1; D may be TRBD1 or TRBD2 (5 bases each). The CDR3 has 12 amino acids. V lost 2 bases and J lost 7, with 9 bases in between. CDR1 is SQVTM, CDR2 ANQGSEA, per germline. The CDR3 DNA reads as TGCAGCGTTGAATTGGGGGTGAATGAGCAGTTCTTC. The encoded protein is CSVELGVNEQFF.

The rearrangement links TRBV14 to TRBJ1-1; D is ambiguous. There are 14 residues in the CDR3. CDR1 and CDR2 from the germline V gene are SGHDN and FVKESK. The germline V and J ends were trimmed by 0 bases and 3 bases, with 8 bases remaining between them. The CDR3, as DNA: TGTGCCAGCAGCCAAGATATCACACACACTGAAGCTTTCTTT. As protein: CASSQDITHTEAFF.

CDR3 bases: TGTGCCAGCAGCCGGGATCGGAGTCACAATGAGCAGTTCTTC. This sequence encodes CASSRDRSHNEQFF. The V and J genes are TRBV7-9 and TRBJ2-1, with a possible D match to TRBD2 (5 bases). Germline V lookup: CDR1 SEHNR, CDR2 FQNEAQ (reference sequence). Deletions cut 5 bases from V and 5 bases from J, with 13 bases between. The CDR3 loop spans 14 amino acids.